This TCR beta chain derives from a study of CD8+ T cells in alopecia areata. This clone has a handful of counts. Extracted from the samples, RNA was reverse transcribed into cDNA to serve as the sequencing template. Assay: immunoSEQ multiplex PCR; the TCRdb copy retains only in-frame clones and omits some. The sample comprises approximately 89,000 clones, around 44% of which are singletons, and roughly 0.83% rests with the top ten. Germline V lookup: CDR1 MNHEY, CDR2 SVGAGI. The V end lost 0 bases, the J end lost 7 bases, and 12 bases lay between the germline ends. This CDR3 spans 14 amino acids. Source material: CD4+ T cells sorted from blood. This TCR was sampled from a human donor with alopecia areata. This chain joins TRBV6-5 and TRBJ1-2, with a weak D call TRBD1 (6 bases). CDR3 DNA: TGTGCCAGCAGTTACTCACGGGGGGCGAGTGGCTACACCTTC. It codes for CASSYSRGASGYTF.